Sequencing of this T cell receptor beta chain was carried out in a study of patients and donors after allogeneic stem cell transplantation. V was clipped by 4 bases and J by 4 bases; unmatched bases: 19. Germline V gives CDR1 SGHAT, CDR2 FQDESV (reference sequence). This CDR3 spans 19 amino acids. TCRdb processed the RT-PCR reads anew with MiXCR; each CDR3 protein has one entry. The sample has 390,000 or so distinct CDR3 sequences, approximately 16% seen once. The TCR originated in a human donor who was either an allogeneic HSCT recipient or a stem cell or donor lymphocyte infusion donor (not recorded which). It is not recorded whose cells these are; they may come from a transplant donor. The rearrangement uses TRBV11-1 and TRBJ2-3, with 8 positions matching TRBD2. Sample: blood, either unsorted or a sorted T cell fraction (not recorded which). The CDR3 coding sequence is TGTGCCAGCAGCTACGGCCCAGACAGACCAGGACTAGCAGCAGATACGCAGTATTTT. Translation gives CASSYGPDRPGLAADTQYF.